The rows below give T cell receptor beta chains drawn from one sample of a study of T cells in Graves' hyperthyroidism and ophthalmopathy. One entry per CDR3 protein results from TCRdb running MiXCR on the multiplex PCR reads. This sample yields approximately 330,000 distinct CDR3 sequences, of which around 13% are seen a single time; 34% belongs to the top ten. The sample was blood. The receptors come from a woman aged 35 to 49 with Graves' ophthalmopathy. CDR3s include the opening cysteine and the closing phenylalanine or tryptophan. Each record gives: D gene, clone size, V gene, J gene, CDR3 protein, CDR3 DNA. D genes are given only for firm matches. Not every row has a clone size; where given, it reads once, few, many or a size class.

.	few	TRBV4-1	TRBJ2-7	CASSQADSGSQPYEQYF	TGCGCCAGCAGCCAAGCCGACTCAGGGAGTCAACCCTACGAGCAGTACTTC
.	few	TRBV20-1	TRBJ1-5	CSARDRRGQPQHF	TGCAGTGCTAGAGACCGGAGGGGTCAGCCCCAGCATTTT
.	many	TRBV2	TRBJ2-1	CASILGVEQFF	TGTGCCAGCATCTTGGGAGTTGAGCAGTTCTTC
TRBD2	many	TRBV24-1	TRBJ2-2	CATSRGGIDGELFF	TGTGCCACCAGTCGGGGGGGAATTGACGGGGAGCTGTTTTTT
.	.	TRBV18	TRBJ1-2	CASSPDKIYGYTF	TGTGCCAGCTCACCGGACAAAATCTATGGCTACACCTTC
.	.	TRBV15	TRBJ2-6	CATSRDFIGSGANVLTF	TGTGCCACCAGCAGGGACTTTATTGGCTCTGGGGCCAACGTCCTGACTTTC
.	many	TRBV6-5	TRBJ1-2	CASSYSGGYGYTF	TGTGCCAGCAGTTACTCGGGAGGCTATGGCTACACCTTC
.	many	TRBV29-1	TRBJ2-1	CSVETRRETYNEQFF	TGCAGCGTTGAAACCCGTAGGGAAACCTACAATGAGCAGTTCTTC
.	many	TRBV20-1	TRBJ2-3	CSAQRGGTLTDTQYF	TGCAGTGCCCAGAGGGGGGGGACTCTCACAGATACGCAGTATTTT
TRBD1	few	TRBV9	TRBJ1-2	CASSLETGGAWYGYTF	TGTGCCAGCAGCCTAGAGACAGGGGGCGCGTGGTATGGCTACACCTTC
.	many	TRBV5-6	TRBJ2-5	CASSSDQQETQYF	TGTGCCAGCAGCTCCGACCAGCAAGAGACCCAGTACTTC
.	few	TRBV5-6	TRBJ1-2	CASSLGGGDGYTF	TGTGCCAGCAGCTTGGGAGGGGGTGATGGCTACACCTTC
.	many	TRBV29-1	TRBJ2-1	CSVARWVGDNEQFF	TGCAGCGTTGCCCGGTGGGTCGGGGACAATGAGCAGTTCTTC
.	.	TRBV7-9	TRBJ2-7	CASSSQSRTYEQYF	TGTGCCAGCAGCTCTCAGAGCAGGACCTACGAGCAGTACTTC
.	many	TRBV15	TRBJ2-5	CATFEDTIGTQYF	TGTGCCACCTTCGAGGATACAATCGGGACCCAGTACTTC
.	many	TRBV9	TRBJ1-1	CASSKGHLNTEAFF	TGTGCCAGCAGCAAGGGACACTTGAACACTGAAGCTTTCTTT
.	many	TRBV2	TRBJ1-5	CASSELRVTVGPQHF	TGTGCCAGCAGTGAACTAAGGGTGACTGTTGGGCCCCAGCATTTT
.	.	TRBV5-1	TRBJ2-3	CASSRIPRGDDTQYF	TGCGCCAGCAGCCGGATCCCCCGAGGGGATGATACGCAGTATTTT
TRBD2	.	TRBV27	TRBJ2-1	CASSFRRSGGYNEQFF	TGTGCCAGCAGTTTCCGGCGGAGCGGGGGTTACAATGAGCAGTTCTTC
.	many	TRBV11-2	TRBJ1-5	CASSLDRAQPQHF	TGTGCCAGCAGCTTAGATCGGGCTCAGCCCCAGCATTTT
TRBD1	.	TRBV3-1	TRBJ1-2	CASSHRGRHYGYTF	TGTGCCAGCAGCCACAGGGGGCGCCACTATGGCTACACCTTC
TRBD1	.	TRBV10-1	TRBJ1-1	CASRGPGQGNTEAFF	TGCGCCAGCCGTGGGCCGGGACAGGGGAACACTGAAGCTTTCTTT
TRBD1	.	TRBV30	TRBJ1-2	CAWNLRGGARGYTF	TGTGCCTGGAACCTCAGAGGGGGCGCCCGGGGCTACACCTTC
.	many	TRBV5-1	TRBJ1-1	CASSITGDGTEAFF	TGCGCCAGCTCCATAACAGGCGATGGCACTGAAGCTTTCTTT
.	once	TRBV7-6	TRBJ1-4	CASSLMSNEKLFF	TGTGCCAGCAGCTTAATGTCAAATGAAAAACTGTTTTTT
TRBD1	many	TRBV24-1	TRBJ1-3	CATTEPGQGAGNTIYF	TGTGCCACCACTGAACCGGGACAGGGGGCTGGAAACACCATATATTTT
TRBD2	many	TRBV10-2	TRBJ2-3	CASSEAGGVDTQYF	TGCGCCAGCAGTGAGGCGGGGGGGGTAGATACGCAGTATTTT
.	many	TRBV12-3/TRBV12-4	TRBJ1-3	CASSLRGRSGNTIYF	TGTGCCAGCAGTTTGAGGGGCCGCTCTGGAAACACCATATATTTT
.	few	TRBV19	TRBJ1-5	CASSKWGDSPWGDQPQHF	TGTGCCAGTAGTAAGTGGGGCGACAGCCCCTGGGGCGATCAGCCCCAGCATTTT
.	.	TRBV11-2	TRBJ2-5	CASSPNPGAQETQYF	TGTGCCAGCAGCCCCAACCCCGGGGCCCAAGAGACCCAGTACTTC
.	many	TRBV12-3/TRBV12-4	TRBJ2-3	CASTTAAGTLTDTQYF	TGTGCCAGCACCACCGCGGCGGGAACCTTGACAGATACGCAGTATTTT
.	many	TRBV11-2	TRBJ1-1	CASSLEGRVSEAFF	TGTGCCAGCAGCTTAGAGGGGAGGGTGTCTGAAGCTTTCTTT
.	few	TRBV4-1	TRBJ2-1	CASSQEGISGSYGNEQFF	TGCGCCAGCAGCCAAGAAGGAATTAGTGGTTCTTATGGCAATGAGCAGTTCTTC
TRBD2	few	TRBV20-1	TRBJ2-1	CSARMLAGEPYSYNEQFF	TGCAGTGCTAGAATGCTAGCGGGAGAACCCTACTCCTACAATGAGCAGTTCTTC
TRBD1	many	TRBV7-2	TRBJ2-5	CASSGRTDRASETQYF	TGTGCCAGCAGCGGACGGACGGACAGGGCTTCTGAGACCCAGTACTTC
.	many	TRBV2	TRBJ2-5	CASRRQPSGETQYF	TGTGCCAGCAGAAGACAGCCCTCCGGAGAGACCCAGTACTTC
.	many	TRBV24-1	TRBJ2-3	CATSDLLGRTQYF	TGTGCCACCAGTGATTTGCTCGGACGTACGCAGTATTTT
.	.	TRBV20-1	TRBJ1-4	CSARTDKNEKLFF	TGCAGTGCTAGGACAGACAAGAATGAAAAACTGTTTTTT
TRBD2	.	TRBV27	TRBJ2-7	CASSFGASGGYEQYF	TGTGCCAGCAGTTTTGGCGCTAGCGGAGGCTACGAGCAGTACTTC
TRBD1	few	TRBV7-4	TRBJ1-5	CASSPWTGDYSNQPQHF	TGTGCCAGCAGCCCCTGGACAGGGGATTATAGCAATCAGCCCCAGCATTTT